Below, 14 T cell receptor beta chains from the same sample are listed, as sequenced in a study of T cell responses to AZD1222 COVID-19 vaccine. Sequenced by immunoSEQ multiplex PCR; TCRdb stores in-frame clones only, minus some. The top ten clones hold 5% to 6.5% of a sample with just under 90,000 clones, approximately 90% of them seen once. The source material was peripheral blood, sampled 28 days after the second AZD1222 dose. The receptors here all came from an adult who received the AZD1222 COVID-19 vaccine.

This CDR3 is CASDRAGRPQHF. The CDR3 bases are TGTGCCAGCGACAGGGCAGGGCGGCCCCAGCATTTT. The V gene is TRBV28, the J gene TRBJ1-5; 7 bases are shared with TRBD1. The CDR3 has 12 residues. The germline V gene encodes CDR1 MDHEN and CDR2 SYDVKM. The V gene end was trimmed by 8 bases and the J gene end by 9 bases; junction bases not matched to a gene: 7.

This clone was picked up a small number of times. The DNA for the CDR3 is TGTGCCAGCAGCTTAAATCCCCCCAATCAGCCCCAGCATTTT. As protein: CASSLNPPNQPQHF. The V call is TRBV7-2, the J call TRBJ1-5; D gene uncertain. Trimming shortened V by 2 bases and J by 3 bases, and 8 bases separated the two germline ends. The CDR3 contains 14 residues. Germline loops: CDR1 SGHTA, CDR2 FQGNSA. The complete variable domain, with remaining parts taken from reference TRBV7-2 and TRBJ1-5, reads GAGVSQSPSNKVTEKGKDVELRCDPISGHTALYWYRQSLGQGLEFLIYFQGNSAPDKSGLPSDRFSAERTGGSVSTLTIQRTQQEDSAVYLCASSLNPPNQPQHFGDGTRLSIL.

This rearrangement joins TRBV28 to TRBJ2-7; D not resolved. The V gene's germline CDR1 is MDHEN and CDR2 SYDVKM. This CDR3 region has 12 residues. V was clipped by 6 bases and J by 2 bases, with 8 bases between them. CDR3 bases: TGTGCCAGCAGGGGGAACACCTACGAGCAGTACTTC. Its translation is CASRGNTYEQYF.

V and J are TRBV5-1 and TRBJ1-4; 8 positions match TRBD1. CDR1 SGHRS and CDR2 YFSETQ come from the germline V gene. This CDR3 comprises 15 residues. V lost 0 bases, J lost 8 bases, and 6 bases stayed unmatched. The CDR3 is CASSLDQGAWEKLFF. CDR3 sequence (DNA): TGCGCCAGCAGCTTGGATCAGGGGGCCTGGGAAAAACTGTTTTTT.

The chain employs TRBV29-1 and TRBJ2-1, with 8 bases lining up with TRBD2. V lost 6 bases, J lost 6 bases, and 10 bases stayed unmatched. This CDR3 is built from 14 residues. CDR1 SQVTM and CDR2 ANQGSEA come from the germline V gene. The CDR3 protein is CSVPWLAGRNEQFF. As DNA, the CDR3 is TGCAGCGTCCCGTGGCTAGCGGGCCGCAATGAGCAGTTCTTC.

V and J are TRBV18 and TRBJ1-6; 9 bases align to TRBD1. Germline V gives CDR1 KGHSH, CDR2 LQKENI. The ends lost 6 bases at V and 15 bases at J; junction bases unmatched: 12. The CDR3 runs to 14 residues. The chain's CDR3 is CASSLGTGNIYLHF. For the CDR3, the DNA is TGTGCCAGCTCTCTCGGGACAGGGAACATCTACCTCCACTTT.

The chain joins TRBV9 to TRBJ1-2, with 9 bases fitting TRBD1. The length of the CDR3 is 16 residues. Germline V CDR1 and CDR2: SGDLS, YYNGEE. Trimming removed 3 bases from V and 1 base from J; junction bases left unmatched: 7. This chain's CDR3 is CASSGVRTGVNYGYTF. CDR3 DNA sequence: TGTGCCAGCAGCGGCGTCCGGACAGGGGTTAACTATGGCTACACCTTC. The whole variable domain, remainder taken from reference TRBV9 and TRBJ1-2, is DSGVTQTPKHLITATGQRVTLRCSPRSGDLSVYWYQQSLDQGLQFLIQYYNGEERAKGNILERFSAQQFPDLHSELNLSSLELGDSALYFCASSGVRTGVNYGYTFGSGTRLTVV.

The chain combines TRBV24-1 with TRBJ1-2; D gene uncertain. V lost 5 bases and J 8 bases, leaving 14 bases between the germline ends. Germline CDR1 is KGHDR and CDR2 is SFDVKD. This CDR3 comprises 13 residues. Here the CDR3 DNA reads TGTGCCACCAGTGCCTCCTACGGGGAAGGCTACACCTTC. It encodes CATSASYGEGYTF.

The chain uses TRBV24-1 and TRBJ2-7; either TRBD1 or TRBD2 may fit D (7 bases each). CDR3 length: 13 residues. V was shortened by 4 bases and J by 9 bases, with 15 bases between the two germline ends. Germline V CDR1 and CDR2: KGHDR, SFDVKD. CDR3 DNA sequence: TGTGCCACCAGTGACCCAGGGGGGGTAGTGCAGTACTTC. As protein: CATSDPGGVVQYF.

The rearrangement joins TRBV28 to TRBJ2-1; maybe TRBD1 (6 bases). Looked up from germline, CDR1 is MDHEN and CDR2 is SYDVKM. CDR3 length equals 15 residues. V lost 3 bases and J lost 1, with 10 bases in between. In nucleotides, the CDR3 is TGTGCCAGCAGTTTGGGGGCTACTTCCTACAATGAGCAGTTCTTC. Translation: CASSLGATSYNEQFF.

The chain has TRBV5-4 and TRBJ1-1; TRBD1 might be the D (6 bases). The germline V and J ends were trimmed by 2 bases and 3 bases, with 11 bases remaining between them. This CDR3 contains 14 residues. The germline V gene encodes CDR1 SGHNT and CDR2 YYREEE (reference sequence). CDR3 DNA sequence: TGTGCCAGCAGCTTCAGAAGGACAGACACTGAAGCTTTCTTT. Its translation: CASSFRRTDTEAFF.

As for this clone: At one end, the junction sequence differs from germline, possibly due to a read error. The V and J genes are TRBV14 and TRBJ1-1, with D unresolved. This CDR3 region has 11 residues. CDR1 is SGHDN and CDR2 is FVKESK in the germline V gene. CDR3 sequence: CASSQEEKETF. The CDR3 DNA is TGTGCCAGCAGCCAAGAAGAAAAGGAGACCTTT. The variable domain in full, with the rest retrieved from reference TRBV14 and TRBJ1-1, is EAGVTQFPSHSVIEKGQTVTLRCDPISGHDNLYWYRRVMGKEIKFLLHFVKESKQDESGMPNNRFLAERTGGTYSTLKVQPAELEDSGVYFCASSQEEKETFGQGTRLTVV.

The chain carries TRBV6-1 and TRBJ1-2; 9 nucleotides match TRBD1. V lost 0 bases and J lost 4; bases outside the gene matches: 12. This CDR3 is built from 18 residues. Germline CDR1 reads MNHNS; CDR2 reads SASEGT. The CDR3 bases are TGTGCCAGCAGTGAAGCGGAGTTCGGGACAGGGACCTTCTATGGCTACACCTTC. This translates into CASSEAEFGTGTFYGYTF.

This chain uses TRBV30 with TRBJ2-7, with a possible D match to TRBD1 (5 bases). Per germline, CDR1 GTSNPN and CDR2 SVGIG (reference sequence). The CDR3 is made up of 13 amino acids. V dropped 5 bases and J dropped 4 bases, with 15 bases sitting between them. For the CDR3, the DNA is TGTGCCTGGGGGCAGGGCTTCGTATACGAGCAGTACTTC. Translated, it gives CAWGQGFVYEQYF. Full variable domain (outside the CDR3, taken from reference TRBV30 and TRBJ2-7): SQTIHQWPATLVQPVGSPLSLECTVEGTSNPNLYWYRQAAGRGLQLLFYSVGIGQISSEVPQNLSASRPQDRQFILSSKKLLLSDSGFYLCAWGQGFVYEQYFGPGTRLTVT.